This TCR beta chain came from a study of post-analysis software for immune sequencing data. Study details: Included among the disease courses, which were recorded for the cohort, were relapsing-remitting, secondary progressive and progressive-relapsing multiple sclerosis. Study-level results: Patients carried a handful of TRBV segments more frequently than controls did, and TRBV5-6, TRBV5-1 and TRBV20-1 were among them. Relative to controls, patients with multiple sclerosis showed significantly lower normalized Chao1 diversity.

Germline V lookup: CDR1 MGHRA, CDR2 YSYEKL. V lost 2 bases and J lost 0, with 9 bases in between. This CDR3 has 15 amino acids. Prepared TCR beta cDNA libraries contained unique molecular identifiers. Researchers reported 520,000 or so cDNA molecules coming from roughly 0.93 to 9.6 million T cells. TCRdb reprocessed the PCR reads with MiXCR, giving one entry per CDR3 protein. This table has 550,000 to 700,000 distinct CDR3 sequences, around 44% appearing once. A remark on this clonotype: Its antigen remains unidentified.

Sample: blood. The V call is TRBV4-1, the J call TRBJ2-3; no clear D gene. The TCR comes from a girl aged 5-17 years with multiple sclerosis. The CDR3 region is CASSQSQHSTDTQYF. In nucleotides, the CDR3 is TGCGCCAGCAGCCAATCGCAGCATAGCACAGATACGCAGTATTTT.